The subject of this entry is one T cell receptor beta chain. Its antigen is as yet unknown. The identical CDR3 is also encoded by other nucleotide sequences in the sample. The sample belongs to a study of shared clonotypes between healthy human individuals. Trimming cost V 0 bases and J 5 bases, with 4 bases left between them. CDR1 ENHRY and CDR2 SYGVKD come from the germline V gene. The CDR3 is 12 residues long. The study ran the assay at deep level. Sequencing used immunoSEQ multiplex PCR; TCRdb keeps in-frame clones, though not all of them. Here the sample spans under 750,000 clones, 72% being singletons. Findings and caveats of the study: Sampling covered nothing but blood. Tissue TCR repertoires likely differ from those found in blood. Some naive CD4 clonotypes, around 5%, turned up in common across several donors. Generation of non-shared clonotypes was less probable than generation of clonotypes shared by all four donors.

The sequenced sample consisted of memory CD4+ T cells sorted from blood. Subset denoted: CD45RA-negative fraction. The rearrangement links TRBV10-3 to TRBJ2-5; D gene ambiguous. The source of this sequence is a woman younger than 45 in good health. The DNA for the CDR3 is TGTGCCATCAGTGAGTCTATGGAGACCCAGTACTTC. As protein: CAISESMETQYF.